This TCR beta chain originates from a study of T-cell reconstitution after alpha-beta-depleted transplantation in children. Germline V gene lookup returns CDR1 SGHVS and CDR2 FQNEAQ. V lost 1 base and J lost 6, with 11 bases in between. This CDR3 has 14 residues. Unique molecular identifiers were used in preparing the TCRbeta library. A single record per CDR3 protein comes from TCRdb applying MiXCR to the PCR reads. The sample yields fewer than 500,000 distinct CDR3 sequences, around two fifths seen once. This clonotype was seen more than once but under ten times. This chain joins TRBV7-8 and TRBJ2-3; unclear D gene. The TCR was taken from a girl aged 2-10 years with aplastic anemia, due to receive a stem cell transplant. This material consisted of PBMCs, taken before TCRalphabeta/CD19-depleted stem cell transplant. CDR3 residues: CASSLGGVPDTQYF. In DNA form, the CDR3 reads TGTGCCAGCAGCTTAGGGGGTGTGCCTGATACGCAGTATTTT.